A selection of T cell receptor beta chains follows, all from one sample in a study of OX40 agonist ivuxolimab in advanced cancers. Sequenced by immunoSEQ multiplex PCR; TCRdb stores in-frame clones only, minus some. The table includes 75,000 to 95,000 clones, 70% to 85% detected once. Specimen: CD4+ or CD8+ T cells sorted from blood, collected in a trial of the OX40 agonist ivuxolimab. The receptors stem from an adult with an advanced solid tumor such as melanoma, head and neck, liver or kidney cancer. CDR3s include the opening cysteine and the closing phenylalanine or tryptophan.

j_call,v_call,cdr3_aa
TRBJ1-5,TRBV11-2,CASSLRVNQPQHF
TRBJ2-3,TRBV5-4,CASSSAGTDTQYF
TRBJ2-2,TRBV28,CASSSSTAAGGELFF
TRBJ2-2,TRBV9,CASSGTFGGELFF
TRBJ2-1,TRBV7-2,CASRAPGSSYNEQFF
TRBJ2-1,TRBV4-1,CASRLAGNEQFF
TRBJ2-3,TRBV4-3,CASSLFVGLGTDTQYF
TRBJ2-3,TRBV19,CASTPGTDPSTDTQYF
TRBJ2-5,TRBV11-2,CASSSETQYF
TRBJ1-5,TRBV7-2,CASSLVRDSQWPQHF
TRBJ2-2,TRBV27,CASSLLGGRGVGELFF
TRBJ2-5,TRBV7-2,CASSLLFAGTGGETQYF
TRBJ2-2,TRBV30,CAWSVPGLAGLRNTGELFF
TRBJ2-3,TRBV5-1,CASSLGLAGGTSTDTQYF
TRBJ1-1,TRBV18,CASSPIRNTEAFF
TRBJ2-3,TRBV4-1,CASSQGLYTDTQYF
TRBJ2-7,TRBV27,CASSLSRTSGGNEQYF
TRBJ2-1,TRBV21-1,CASSKAQTAPWFF
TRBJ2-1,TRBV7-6,CASSLGGVAELPYNEQFF
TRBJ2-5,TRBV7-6,CASSLKAGYQETQYF
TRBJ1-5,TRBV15,CATSIGTWGDQPQHF
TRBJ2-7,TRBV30,CAWSVDRLGPRTLYEQYF
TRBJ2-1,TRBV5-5,CASSFSRGQRELFF
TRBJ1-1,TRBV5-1,CASSRSTGVMNTEAFF
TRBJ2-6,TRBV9,CASSPGYSGANVLTF
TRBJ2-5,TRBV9,CASSVSPGGEKTQYF